The 22 T cell receptor beta chains presented below share a single source sample, sequenced in a study of CD8+ T cells in alopecia areata. TCR sequencing used cDNA made by reverse transcription of extracted RNA. Data came from immunoSEQ multiplex PCR; TCRdb stores just in-frame clones and leaves some out. This sample carries 140,000 to 150,000 clones, about 47% of them seen once, and the ten largest clones take over 0.75%. Sequenced here: CD4+ T cells sorted from blood, sampled at week 0. The origin of the receptors is a human donor with alopecia areata.

The V and J genes are TRBV29-1 and TRBJ1-2, with D tentatively TRBD1 (5 bases). V was cut by 6 bases and J by 4 bases, with 12 bases left in between. This CDR3 comprises 12 residues. Germline CDR1 and CDR2: SQVTM and ANQGSEA. The CDR3 region has the DNA TGCAGCGTGGGTCGGGACGGCTATGGCTACACCTTC. Translated: CSVGRDGYGYTF.

V is TRBV29-1 and J is TRBJ2-2; unclear D gene. CDR1 and CDR2 from the germline V gene are SQVTM and ANQGSEA. CDR3 length: 11 residues. V was cut by 7 bases and J by 1 base, with 4 bases left in between. The CDR3 spells CSGRNTGELFF. The CDR3 coding sequence is TGCAGCGGCAGGAACACCGGGGAGCTGTTTTTT.

This clone was detected only a few times. This rearrangement joins TRBV30 to TRBJ1-5; D gene unclear. V lost 1 base to trimming and J lost 5 bases, with 9 bases between them. CDR1 GTSNPN and CDR2 SVGIG come from the germline V gene (reference sequence). The CDR3 spans 13 residues. The CDR3 DNA sequence: TGTGCCTGGAGTGCGGGCAGCGATCAGCCCCAGCATTTT. Its translation: CAWSAGSDQPQHF.

J is TRBJ2-7 and V is TRBV27; 10 bases line up with TRBD1. Losses at the gene ends were 6 bases for V and 6 bases for J; bases not matched to a gene: 8. From germline, CDR1 is MNHEY and CDR2 SMNVEV (reference sequence). This CDR3 is built from 14 residues. The CDR3 DNA reads TGTGCCAGCAGAACCGGGACAGGGGTTGTCGAGCAGTACTTC. Amino acid sequence: CASRTGTGVVEQYF.

This clone is a singleton in its sample. V usage is TRBV11-1 and J usage is TRBJ1-2, with D unresolved. The CDR3 is 15 amino acids. The V gene's germline CDR1 is SGHAT and CDR2 FQDESV (reference sequence). Between the trimmed V and J ends, which lost 5 bases and 3 bases, there was a span of 16 bases. CDR3 in amino acids: CASSPAASPYYGYTF. CDR3 DNA sequence: TGTGCCAGCAGCCCAGCTGCCTCCCCCTACTATGGCTACACCTTC.

This chain joins TRBV29-1 and TRBJ2-3; 8 bases match TRBD1. Germline CDR1 SQVTM, CDR2 ANQGSEA. Germline trimming cut 7 bases from V and 0 bases from J; bases unmatched to any gene: 6. The length of the CDR3 is 14 residues. The CDR3 loop is CSGIQGVSTDTQYF. The CDR3 DNA sequence: TGCAGCGGAATACAGGGGGTTAGCACAGATACGCAGTATTTT.

V is TRBV30 and J is TRBJ1-1; D gene ambiguous. The germline gives CDR1 GTSNPN, CDR2 SVGIG (reference sequence). CDR3 length: 12 amino acids. The V end lost 0 bases, the J end lost 5 bases, and 7 bases lay between the germline ends. CDR3 residues: CAWSVGETEAFF. The CDR3 bases are TGTGCCTGGAGTGTCGGGGAGACTGAAGCTTTCTTT. Based on the CDR3 plus reference TRBV30 and TRBJ1-1, the full variable domain is SQTIHQWPATLVQPVGSPLSLECTVEGTSNPNLYWYRQAAGRGLQLLFYSVGIGQISSEVPQNLSASRPQDRQFILSSKKLLLSDSGFYLCAWSVGETEAFFGQGTRLTVV.

The gene calls are TRBV2 and TRBJ2-1; D remains unclear. In germline, CDR1 is SNHLY, CDR2 FYNNEI. V lost 6 bases and J lost 9, with 12 bases in between. CDR3 length equals 12 residues. The CDR3 loop reads CASSTLVVEQFF. In DNA form, the CDR3 reads TGTGCCAGCAGCACCCTCGTGGTTGAGCAGTTCTTC. Complete variable domain (other parts from reference TRBV2 and TRBJ2-1): EPEVTQTPSHQVTQMGQEVILRCVPISNHLYFYWYRQILGQKVEFLVSFYNNEISEKSEIFDDQFSVERPDGSNFTLKIRSTKLEDSAMYFCASSTLVVEQFFGPGTRLTVL.

V gene TRBV29-1 combines with J gene TRBJ2-2; no clear D. Germline-derived CDR1 and CDR2 are SQVTM and ANQGSEA. The germline V and J ends were trimmed by 2 bases and 4 bases, with 8 bases remaining between them. The CDR3 totals 13 residues. CDR3 bases: TGCAGCGTTGAACCTCGTGGCACCGGGGAGCTGTTTTTT. Translated, it gives CSVEPRGTGELFF.

This clone was observed a few times. The gene calls are TRBV7-9 and TRBJ2-1; 7 nucleotides agree with TRBD2. V lost 7 bases, J lost 6 bases, and 6 bases stayed unmatched. The CDR3 runs 13 residues. Germline assignment: CDR1 SEHNR and CDR2 FQNEAQ (reference sequence). CDR3: CASTSGIGNEQFF. In DNA, the CDR3 is TGTGCCAGCACCAGCGGGATTGGCAATGAGCAGTTCTTC. Variable domain in full (rest from reference TRBV7-9 and TRBJ2-1): DTGVSQNPRHKITKRGQNVTFRCDPISEHNRLYWYRQTLGQGPEFLTYFQNEAQLEKSRLLSDRFSAERPKGSFSTLEIQRTEQGDSAMYLCASTSGIGNEQFFGPGTRLTVL.

In this sample, this clone turned up a few times. V gene TRBV2 combines with J gene TRBJ2-1, with D unclear. Germline lookup yields CDR1 SNHLY and CDR2 FYNNEI. The CDR3 has 12 residues. The ends were cut back, 6 bases at V and 8 bases at J, with 11 bases in the middle. Here the CDR3 reads CASSLRWDEQFF. In DNA, the CDR3 is TGTGCCAGCAGCCTCCGGTGGGATGAGCAGTTCTTC.

The chain employs TRBV30 and TRBJ2-1, with D perhaps matching TRBD2 (6 bases). The V end lost 1 base, the J end lost 5 bases, and 9 bases lay between the germline ends. Germline values: CDR1 GTSNPN, CDR2 SVGIG (reference sequence). The CDR3 covers 13 residues. CDR3 in DNA: TGTGCCTGGAGTGGGGACTCACACAATGAGCAGTTCTTC. Translation: CAWSGDSHNEQFF.

The sample holds a few counts of this clone. This sequence joins TRBV11-3 and TRBJ1-2, with a tentative D call TRBD1 (6 bases). V was clipped by 5 bases and J by 2 bases, with 12 bases between them. The germline CDR1 and CDR2 sequences are SGHNT and YENEEA. The CDR3 has 14 amino acids. CDR3 sequence reads: CASSPQGRNYGYTF. The CDR3 DNA reads as TGTGCCAGCAGCCCCCAGGGGCGGAACTATGGCTACACCTTC.

This sequence joins TRBV15 and TRBJ1-2; tentative D call: TRBD1 (5 bases). The CDR3 has 14 residues. Trimming stripped 0 bases from V and 5 bases from J, with 10 bases between. Germline V gene lookup returns CDR1 LNHNV and CDR2 YYDKDF (reference sequence). The DNA of the CDR3 is TGTGCCACCAGCAGAGATCGGCAGGGTTATGGCTACACCTTC. It yields the protein CATSRDRQGYGYTF.

The rearrangement links TRBV11-3 to TRBJ2-1; 9 bases are shared with TRBD1. Germline V lookup: CDR1 SGHNT, CDR2 YENEEA. Trimming at V came to 4 bases and at J to 7 bases, leaving 5 bases not matched to a gene. This CDR3 is built from 14 residues. The CDR3 is CASSSQGARNEQFF. The CDR3 DNA reads TGTGCCAGCAGCTCACAGGGGGCTCGGAATGAGCAGTTCTTC.

The CDR3 DNA sequence: TGTGCCTGGAGTTGGGACAGGGGAGGCGAGCAGTACTTC. It codes for CAWSWDRGGEQYF. The chain uses TRBV30 and TRBJ2-7, with 10 bases lining up with TRBD1. Germline V gives CDR1 GTSNPN, CDR2 SVGIG (reference sequence). This CDR3 region has 13 residues. The trim removed 2 bases at V and 6 bases at J, leaving 4 bases unmatched.

The chain has TRBV18 and TRBJ2-7; D perhaps matches TRBD1 (6 bases). V gave up 6 bases and J gave up 5 bases, with 20 bases separating them. The CDR3 is 15 amino acids. Germline-derived CDR1 and CDR2 are KGHSH and LQKENI. The chain's CDR3 is CASSDLQGRFHEQYF. CDR3 DNA: TGTGCCAGCTCCGACCTACAGGGAAGGTTTCACGAGCAGTACTTC.

The sample holds one count of this clone. This sequence joins TRBV5-6 and TRBJ2-6, with D uncertain. V was shortened by 0 bases and J by 1 base, with 14 bases between the two germline ends. Germline CDR1 and CDR2: SGHDT and YYEEEE. CDR3 length: 18 residues. The CDR3 DNA sequence: TGTGCCAGCAGCTTGGGAAGGACGTCTATGTCTGGGGCCAACGTCCTGACTTTC. Translated, it gives CASSLGRTSMSGANVLTF.

The chain recombines TRBV11-2 with TRBJ2-5; 9 bases match TRBD2. Germline CDR1 and CDR2: SGHAT and FQNNGV. CDR3 length: 16 amino acids. J lost 5 bases, V lost 5 bases, and 12 bases had no gene match. The CDR3 DNA sequence: TGTGCCAGCAGCCCCCCAGGGACTAGCAGGAGGGAGACCCAGTACTTC. Protein sequence: CASSPPGTSRRETQYF.

The chain is built from TRBV23-1 and TRBJ1-5; D ambiguous. TRBV23-1 qualifies as an ORF whose function is uncertain. This CDR3 has 14 amino acids. V lost 9 bases, J lost 3 bases, and 15 bases lay in between. CDR3 in DNA: TGCGCCAGTCTGGACGGGGAACCCAATCAGCCCCAGCATTTT. Protein product: CASLDGEPNQPQHF.

The CDR3 sequence: CAWKGTNQPFSGANVLTF. In DNA form, the CDR3 reads TGTGCCTGGAAAGGGACTAATCAACCCTTCTCTGGGGCCAACGTCCTGACTTTC. The rearrangement uses TRBV30 and TRBJ2-6, with TRBD2 matching over 7 bases. CDR1 is GTSNPN and CDR2 is SVGIG in the germline V gene (reference sequence). The J segment lost 0 bases and the V segment lost 4 bases, leaving 12 bases of the junction unmatched. CDR3 length: 18 amino acids.

This chain connects TRBV25-1 to TRBJ1-2; TRBD1 matches at 7 bases. Germline assignment: CDR1 MGHDK and CDR2 SYGVNS. The CDR3 is 13 amino acids. Trimming removed 5 bases from V and 4 bases from J; junction bases left unmatched: 4. CDR3 sequence: CASSPGQSYGYTF. The CDR3 DNA reads TGTGCCAGCAGTCCGGGACAGAGCTATGGCTACACCTTC.